One T cell receptor beta chain is described in this entry. Its antigen is not known. A J-beta primer mix and a sample-barcoded 5' primer were used in a second PCR of about 7 to 12 cycles. Each cDNA molecule was tagged by a template-switch adaptor that had 12 random nucleotides. TCRdb called the 5' RACE reads again in MiXCR, with one record for every CDR3 protein. This repertoire shows over 1,500,000 distinct CDR3 sequences, roughly two fifths found once; its top ten account for roughly 24%. Trimming removed 1 base from V and 1 base from J, with 9 bases in between. This CDR3 contains 15 residues. Germline V gives CDR1 MGHRA, CDR2 YSYEKL. There were healthy Caucasian individuals from Russia, aged roughly 6 to 90, serving as donors. Samples each yielded at least 5 micrograms of total RNA. The data originate from a study of blood T cells in healthy people across ages. Study findings and constraints: The CMV status of each donor remained undetermined, and this could have confounded shifts in expanded clonotypes.

The chain couples TRBV4-1 to TRBJ2-3, with no clear D. This clonotype was sampled from a human donor in good health. The sample consisted of blood. The CDR3 bases are TGCGCCAGCAGCCAAGTATCCGGTCGCACAGATACGCAGTATTTT. Translation: CASSQVSGRTDTQYF.